This entry is about one T cell receptor (beta chain). These data originate in a study of blood T cell repertoires in COVID-19. On the study more broadly: Acute and convalescent COVID-19 samples came from the United States, Italy and Spain. Sources were T cells, B-cell-depleted T cells, or PBMCs; the material itself was cDNA or gDNA.

Here immunoSEQ multiplex PCR was the method, and the copy in TCRdb shows in-frame clones only, minus some. The table lists over 45,000 clones, around 82% of them singletons. The V and J ends lost 5 bases and 3 bases, in that order; junction bases with no gene match: 7. Germline V CDR1 and CDR2: SEHNR, FQNEAQ (reference sequence). This CDR3 is 15 amino acids long. Sequencing input: peripheral blood. The V and J genes are TRBV7-9 and TRBJ2-1, with 7 positions matching TRBD2. This clonotype originated in a man aged 60-69 years with acute or convalescent COVID-19. The CDR3 loop is CASSPDGGGYNEQFF. In nucleotides, the CDR3 is TGTGCCAGCAGCCCCGATGGGGGGGGCTACAATGAGCAGTTCTTC. Full variable domain (outside the CDR3, taken from reference TRBV7-9 and TRBJ2-1): DTGVSQNPRHKITKRGQNVTFRCDPISEHNRLYWYRQTLGQGPEFLTYFQNEAQLEKSRLLSDRFSAERPKGSFSTLEIQRTEQGDSAMYLCASSPDGGGYNEQFFGPGTRLTVL.